This T cell receptor (beta chain) originates from a study of blood T cell repertoires in COVID-19. For the study at large: The United States, Italy and Spain provided the acute and convalescent COVID-19 samples. Nucleic acid was either cDNA or gDNA, and it came from T cells, B-cell-depleted T cells, or PBMCs.

As handled by the study authors: Reference gene primer amplification gave estimated nucleated cell counts. Assay: immunoSEQ multiplex PCR; the TCRdb copy retains only in-frame clones and omits some. That table is the source of V, J and clone size, and D and trimming were worked out from the DNA. The table shows 200,000 to 300,000 clones, with around 83% occurring only once. This clone was observed a single time. The source is a woman aged 55-70 years with active or convalescent COVID-19. Sequenced material: peripheral blood.

CDR3 DNA: TGTGCCAGCAGTTACTCTCGAACGGGGATAATAGAAAAACTGTTTTTT. It codes for CASSYSRTGIIEKLFF. The chain has TRBV6-6 and TRBJ1-4; no firm D call. V gave up 0 bases and J gave up 8 bases, with 16 bases separating them. This CDR3 has 16 residues. Germline V gives CDR1 MNHNY, CDR2 SVGAGI (reference sequence).